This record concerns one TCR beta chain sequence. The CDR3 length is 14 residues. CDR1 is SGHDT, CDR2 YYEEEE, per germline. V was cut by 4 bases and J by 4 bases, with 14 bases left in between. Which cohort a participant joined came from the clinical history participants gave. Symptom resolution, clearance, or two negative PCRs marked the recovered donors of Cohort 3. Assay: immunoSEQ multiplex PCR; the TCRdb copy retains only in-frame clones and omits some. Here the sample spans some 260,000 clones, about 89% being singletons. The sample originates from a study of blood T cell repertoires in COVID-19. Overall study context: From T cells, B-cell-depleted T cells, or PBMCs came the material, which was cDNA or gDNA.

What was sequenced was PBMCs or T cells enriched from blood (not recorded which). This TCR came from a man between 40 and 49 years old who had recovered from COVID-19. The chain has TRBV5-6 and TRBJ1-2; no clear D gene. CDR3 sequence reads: CASSPILPLYGYTF. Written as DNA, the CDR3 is TGTGCCAGCAGCCCTATTCTTCCTCTCTATGGCTACACCTTC. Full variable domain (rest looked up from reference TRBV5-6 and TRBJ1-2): DAGVTQSPTHLIKTRGQQVTLRCSPKSGHDTVSWYQQALGQGPQFIFQYYEEEERQRGNFPDRFSGHQFPNYSSELNVNALLLGDSALYLCASSPILPLYGYTFGSGTRLTVV.